The 27 T cell receptor beta chains below all came from one sample that was sequenced in a study of shared clonotypes between healthy human individuals. Profiled with immunoSEQ multiplex PCR; TCRdb holds only in-frame clones, not every one. The table includes about 1 million clones, about 74% detected once. Sequencing was performed on memory CD4+ T cells sorted from blood. Subset of the sample: CD45RA-negative fraction. Receptor source: a man younger than 30 in good health.

The chain has TRBV6-5 and TRBJ2-7; 7 bases are a match to TRBD1. The CDR3 is made up of 15 amino acids. V lost 2 bases and J lost 2; bases outside the gene matches: 6. Looked up from germline, CDR1 is MNHEY and CDR2 is SVGAGI. CDR3 protein: CASSYTGERTYEQYF. CDR3 bases: TGTGCCAGCAGTTACACAGGGGAAAGAACCTACGAGCAGTACTTC.

On this clone: Other DNA sequences in the same sample also yield this CDR3. V usage is TRBV18 and J usage is TRBJ1-5; TRBD1 matches 7 bases. Trimming removed 3 bases from V and 2 bases from J; junction bases left unmatched: 4. The CDR3 loop spans 15 amino acids. The germline V gene has CDR1 KGHSH and CDR2 LQKENI. This chain's CDR3 is CASSPGGGGNQPQHF. CDR3 sequence (DNA): TGTGCCAGCTCACCGGGAGGGGGCGGCAATCAGCCCCAGCATTTT. Full variable domain (outside the CDR3, taken from reference TRBV18 and TRBJ1-5): NAGVMQNPRHLVRRRGQEARLRCSPMKGHSHVYWYRQLPEEGLKFMVYLQKENIIDESGMPKERFSAEFPKEGPSILRIQQVVRGDSAAYFCASSPGGGGNQPQHFGDGTRLSIL.

The rearrangement uses TRBV7-9 and TRBJ1-1; no firm D call. CDR1 and CDR2 (germline): SEHNR, FQNEAQ (reference sequence). This CDR3 is built from 14 residues. V gave up 10 bases and J gave up 4 bases, with 19 bases separating them. The CDR3 region has the DNA TGTGCCACCCAGGAGGGTTCAAGGATCACTGAAGCTTTCTTT. Encoded protein: CATQEGSRITEAFF. Full variable domain (remainder filled in from reference TRBV7-9 and TRBJ1-1): DTGVSQNPRHKITKRGQNVTFRCDPISEHNRLYWYRQTLGQGPEFLTYFQNEAQLEKSRLLSDRFSAERPKGSFSTLEIQRTEQGDSAMYLCATQEGSRITEAFFGQGTRLTVV.

The CDR3 sequence is CASSEARSLGNSPLHF. CDR3 nucleotide sequence: TGTGCCAGCAGTGAAGCAAGGTCCCTCGGTAATTCACCCCTCCACTTT. This rearrangement joins TRBV6-1 to TRBJ1-6; D unclear. Germline CDR1 is MNHNS and CDR2 is SASEGT. Trimming removed 0 bases at V and 6 bases at J, with 12 bases between. The CDR3 covers 16 residues.

CDR3 DNA: TGTGCCAGCACCGCTTTTCCACGGGGGGTCTCCTACGAGCAGTACTTC. This gives the protein CASTAFPRGVSYEQYF. This chain connects TRBV6-6 to TRBJ2-5, with 7 bases fitting TRBD2. With the DNA end fitting TRBJ2-7 better, the J assignment may be wrong. Germline loops: CDR1 MNHNY, CDR2 SVGAGI (reference sequence). This CDR3 contains 16 residues.

The chain couples TRBV6-1 to TRBJ1-6; 11 bases are shared with TRBD1. The CDR3 is made up of 15 amino acids. Germline assignment: CDR1 MNHNS and CDR2 SASEGT. V lost 3 bases and J lost 11; bases outside the gene matches: 6. The CDR3: CASSDWGQGVPPLHF. CDR3 bases: TGTGCCAGCAGTGATTGGGGACAGGGGGTTCCACCCCTCCACTTT.

The CDR3 DNA reads as TGTGCCAGCAGCTTAGCGGGGTTGAGCTCCTACAATGAGCAGTTCTTC. Protein sequence: CASSLAGLSSYNEQFF. This chain connects TRBV7-9 to TRBJ2-1; unclear D gene. The CDR3 runs to 16 residues. In germline, CDR1 is SEHNR, CDR2 FQNEAQ (reference sequence). With 0 bases removed from V and 0 bases from J, the gap between germline ends came to 9 bases.

This clone came up a few times. The rearrangement joins TRBV19 to TRBJ2-6, with 7 bases matching TRBD1. Trimming cost V 4 bases and J 4 bases; bases outside gene matches: 4. The CDR3 covers 15 residues. Germline values: CDR1 LNHDA, CDR2 SQIVND (reference sequence). CDR3 coding DNA: TGTGCCAGTAGTAACAGGGGCCAAGGGGCCAACGTCCTGACTTTC. It encodes CASSNRGQGANVLTF.

The table lists this clone with a few counts. V usage is TRBV29-1 and J usage is TRBJ2-3; TRBD2 aligns across 10 bases. V was clipped by 3 bases and J by 9 bases; unmatched bases: 6. The CDR3 has 13 amino acids. The germline V gene has CDR1 SQVTM and CDR2 ANQGSEA. The CDR3 loop is CSVEVSGRRTQYF. DNA for the CDR3: TGCAGCGTTGAGGTTAGCGGGAGGAGGACGCAGTATTTT.

The chain joins TRBV5-1 to TRBJ2-1; D not resolved. This CDR3 comprises 15 residues. The germline V and J ends were trimmed by 0 bases and 3 bases, with 10 bases remaining between them. CDR1 and CDR2 from the germline V gene are SGHRS and YFSETQ. CDR3 nucleotides: TGCGCCAGCAGCTTGGAACTCCCATTCTACAATGAGCAGTTCTTC. Amino acids: CASSLELPFYNEQFF.

This clone was detected only a few times. This sequence joins TRBV4-1 and TRBJ2-5; possible D gene TRBD1, 6 bases. Germline loops: CDR1 MGHRA, CDR2 YSYEKL. Trimming took off 1 base at V and 4 bases at J, with 10 bases between the two ends. This CDR3 region has 14 residues. This CDR3 reads CASSQGRGSETQYF. The CDR3 DNA reads TGCGCCAGCAGCCAAGGCAGGGGTTCAGAGACCCAGTACTTC.

This sequence joins TRBV21-1 and TRBJ2-3; the D call of TRBD2 is as the table states it, not checked on the DNA. TRBV21-1 is designated a pseudogene. The CDR3 is made up of 16 amino acids. The CDR3 DNA sequence: TGTGCCAGCAGCAAAGGTACCGGGACTCGCGCAGATACGCAGTATTTT. Translating it yields CASSKGTGTRADTQYF.

This clone was observed many times. V is TRBV6-5 and J is TRBJ1-1; D is unresolved. Trimming removed 5 bases from V and 3 bases from J, with 10 bases in between. Looked up from germline, CDR1 is MNHEY and CDR2 is SVGAGI. The CDR3 consists of 13 residues. DNA for the CDR3: TGTGCCAGCAGTCAGCGTGACGACACTGAAGCTTTCTTT. Translated: CASSQRDDTEAFF.

This clone was detected a few times. J is TRBJ2-5 and V is TRBV11-2, with 7 bases identical to TRBD1. CDR1 and CDR2 (germline): SGHAT, FQNNGV. V gave up 3 bases and J gave up 1 base; unmatched junction bases: 2. This CDR3 region has 14 residues. The CDR3 spells CASSLGQPQETQYF. CDR3 sequence (DNA): TGTGCCAGCAGCTTGGGACAGCCCCAAGAGACCCAGTACTTC. Based on the CDR3 plus reference TRBV11-2 and TRBJ2-5, the full variable domain is EAGVAQSPRYKIIEKRQSVAFWCNPISGHATLYWYQQILGQGPKLLIQFQNNGVVDDSQLPKDRFSAERLKGVDSTLKIQPAKLEDSAVYLCASSLGQPQETQYFGPGTRLLVL.

A word on this clone: It is likely a read error: a sequence one base away is far more abundant. This CDR3 is also generated by other DNA sequences in the sample. V is TRBV5-6 and J is TRBJ1-3; D is unclear. The CDR3 length is 14 residues. The germline CDR1 and CDR2 sequences are SGHDT and YYEEEE. Trimming took off 1 base at V and 4 bases at J, with 9 bases between the two ends. The CDR3 reads CASSLRGGGNTIYF. CDR3 bases: TGTGCCAGCAGCTTGCGGGGAGGAGGAAACACCATATATTTT.

The V gene is TRBV2, the J gene TRBJ2-4; a weak D match, TRBD2 (6 bases). The CDR3 loop spans 18 amino acids. CDR1 SNHLY and CDR2 FYNNEI come from the germline V gene. V lost 2 bases, J lost 0 bases, and 17 bases lay in between. CDR3 bases: TGTGCCAGCAGTGAATCGGCTAGCGCGAGTCTAGCCAAAAACATTCAGTACTTC. Amino acid sequence: CASSESASASLAKNIQYF. The full variable domain, completed using reference TRBV2 and TRBJ2-4, is EPEVTQTPSHQVTQMGQEVILRCVPISNHLYFYWYRQILGQKVEFLVSFYNNEISEKSEIFDDQFSVERPDGSNFTLKIRSTKLEDSAMYFCASSESASASLAKNIQYFGAGTRLSVL.

Turning to this clone: This may be a read error: a much more frequent sequence differs by one nucleotide. Other DNA sequences in the sample encode the same CDR3. V and J are TRBV2 and TRBJ2-3, with D hard to call. Germline CDR1 SNHLY, CDR2 FYNNEI. CDR3 size: 11 residues. V shed 2 bases and J shed 3 bases, with 0 bases lying between them. CDR3 in amino acids: CASSETDTQYF. Written as DNA, the CDR3 is TGTGCCAGCAGTGAAACAGATACGCAGTATTTT.

The V call is TRBV7-2, the J call TRBJ2-5; TRBD2 might be the D (6 bases). In germline, CDR1 is SGHTA, CDR2 FQGNSA. This CDR3 spans 15 amino acids. V gave up 6 bases and J gave up 2 bases, with 16 bases separating them. As DNA, the CDR3 is TGTGCCAGCAGTTTACGGGACTCTACACAAGAGACCCAGTACTTC. Translating it yields CASSLRDSTQETQYF.

This clone appeared a single time. The gene calls are TRBV25-1 and TRBJ2-2; 12 bases map to TRBD2. Unmatched junction bases numbered 3, after V lost 2 bases and J lost 5 bases. This CDR3 contains 16 residues. Germline assignment: CDR1 MGHDK and CDR2 SYGVNS. CDR3 sequence (DNA): TGTGCCAGCAGTGAACCTAGCGGGAGGGGTACCGGGGAGCTGTTTTTT. Translation: CASSEPSGRGTGELFF.

The rearrangement uses TRBV28 and TRBJ2-4; 8 bases align to TRBD2. Per germline, CDR1 MDHEN and CDR2 SYDVKM. Trimming cost V 10 bases and J 7 bases; bases outside gene matches: 9. The CDR3 consists of 13 residues. Here the CDR3 DNA reads TGTGCCATCGCGGGGGGCCTCAAGAACATTCAGTACTTC. Amino acid sequence: CAIAGGLKNIQYF. Full variable domain (rest looked up from reference TRBV28 and TRBJ2-4): DVKVTQSSRYLVKRTGEKVFLECVQDMDHENMFWYRQDPGLGLRLIYFSYDVKMKEKGDIPEGYSVSREKKERFSLILESASTNQTSMYLCAIAGGLKNIQYFGAGTRLSVL.

This clone has only a few counts. The CDR3 nucleotides read TGCGCCAGCAGCGCAGACAGCCTCATCTATGGCTACACCTTC. This gives the protein CASSADSLIYGYTF. The rearrangement uses TRBV5-1 and TRBJ1-2, with a weak D call TRBD1 (5 bases). Trimming stripped 4 bases from V and 4 bases from J, with 14 bases between. CDR3 length: 14 residues. The germline V gene encodes CDR1 SGHRS and CDR2 YFSETQ. The full variable domain, completed using reference TRBV5-1 and TRBJ1-2, is KAGVTQTPRYLIKTRGQQVTLSCSPISGHRSVSWYQQTPGQGLQFLFEYFSETQRNKGNFPGRFSGRQFSNSRSEMNVSTLELGDSALYLCASSADSLIYGYTFGSGTRLTVV.

The chain employs TRBV30 and TRBJ1-2; 9 bases agree with TRBD1. J gave up 8 bases and V 0 bases, and 10 bases lay outside the gene matches. The CDR3 sequence is 15 residues long. The germline V gene has CDR1 GTSNPN and CDR2 SVGIG (reference sequence). The CDR3 nucleotides are TGTGCCTGGAGTGTACGGGGACAGGGCATATCGGGCTACACCTTC. Protein product: CAWSVRGQGISGYTF.

This CDR3 is CASRALPGQNTEAFF. Written as DNA, the CDR3 is TGTGCCAGCAGGGCCTTGCCTGGTCAGAACACTGAAGCTTTCTTT. This chain links TRBV11-3 with TRBJ1-1; D not certain. The CDR3 loop spans 15 amino acids. Germline values: CDR1 SGHNT, CDR2 YENEEA. The V and J ends lost 6 bases and 1 base respectively, with 15 bases between them.

The rearrangement joins TRBV5-1 to TRBJ2-1, with 7 positions matching TRBD2. V trimming: 3 bases; J trimming: 0 bases; junction bases outside the gene matches: 3. The CDR3 sequence is 15 residues long. From germline, CDR1 is SGHRS and CDR2 YFSETQ. The CDR3 sequence: CASSWRESSYNEQFF. CDR3 DNA sequence: TGCGCCAGCAGCTGGCGGGAGAGCTCCTACAATGAGCAGTTCTTC.

Remarks on this clone: One end of the junction does not line up with germline, which may come from a read error. J is TRBJ2-1 and V is TRBV4-3, with D perhaps TRBD2 (6 bases). This CDR3 region has 19 residues. Germline values: CDR1 LGHNA, CDR2 YSLEER. The CDR3 DNA reads TGCGCCAGCGGCCAAGATTGGGACCGACATTTCGGTAAGGAGGGTGAGCAGTTCTTC. It yields the protein CASGQDWDRHFGKEGEQFF.

The gene calls are TRBV19 and TRBJ1-5, with unresolved D. There are 15 residues in the CDR3. The V end was cut by 5 bases, the J end by 6 bases, with 17 bases between. Germline values: CDR1 LNHDA, CDR2 SQIVND (reference sequence). In nucleotides, the CDR3 is TGTGCCAGTAGTTCCACTCCCCGGACCACTCAGCCCCAGCATTTT. Amino acids: CASSSTPRTTQPQHF. Using reference TRBV19 and TRBJ1-5 for the parts outside the CDR3, the full variable domain is DGGITQSPKYLFRKEGQNVTLSCEQNLNHDAMYWYRQDPGQGLRLIYYSQIVNDFQKGDIAEGYSVSREKKESFPLTVTSAQKNPTAFYLCASSSTPRTTQPQHFGDGTRLSIL.

The J gene is TRBJ1-6, the V gene TRBV27; the D is unclear. The CDR3 is 16 residues long. The V and J ends lost 6 bases and 10 bases respectively, with 22 bases between them. Germline assignment: CDR1 MNHEY and CDR2 SMNVEV (reference sequence). This CDR3 reads CASSPNSGGRGSPLHF. CDR3 nucleotide sequence: TGTGCCAGCAGCCCTAATTCGGGAGGGCGCGGGTCACCCCTCCACTTT.